The 15 T cell receptor beta chains listed next were all sequenced from one sample in a study of graft-versus-host responses after intestinal transplantation. Using immunoSEQ multiplex PCR, the repertoire was profiled, and TCRdb retains in-frame clones only, with some absent. The data hold approximately 100,000 clones, with 86% observed a single time. The sample consisted of PBMCs, taken 255 days after intestinal transplant. Source of these receptors: a human patient who received an intestinal transplant, so some T cells may come from the graft donor.

J is TRBJ2-5 and V is TRBV5-1; D is tentatively TRBD1 or TRBD2 (5 bases each). Between the trimmed V and J ends, which lost 1 base and 4 bases, there was a span of 11 bases. Germline-derived CDR1 and CDR2 are SGHRS and YFSETQ. This CDR3 region has 14 residues. The CDR3 is CASSLMAGRETQYF. CDR3 in DNA: TGCGCCAGCAGCTTGATGGCAGGGAGAGAGACCCAGTACTTC.

The chain is built from TRBV30 and TRBJ1-2, with D tentatively TRBD1 (5 bases). The CDR3 covers 10 residues. V was pared by 3 bases and J by 13 bases, with 12 bases between. CDR1 and CDR2 from the germline V gene are GTSNPN and SVGIG (reference sequence). The DNA for the CDR3 is TGTGCCTGGAGGTCGGGGGGGATCACCTTC. Translation gives CAWRSGGITF.

The V call is TRBV5-5, the J call TRBJ1-5; a weak D match, TRBD1 (6 bases). Germline-derived CDR1 and CDR2 are SGHKS and YYEKEE (reference sequence). V was trimmed by 0 bases and J by 5 bases, leaving 12 bases between them. This CDR3 has 15 residues. The CDR3: CASSLEDSAYQPQHF. CDR3 bases: TGTGCCAGCAGCTTGGAGGACAGCGCCTATCAGCCCCAGCATTTT. Supplemented by reference TRBV5-5 and TRBJ1-5, the full variable domain reads DAGVTQSPTHLIKTRGQQVTLRCSPISGHKSVSWYQQVLGQGPQFIFQYYEKEERGRGNFPDRFSARQFPNYSSELNVNALLLGDSALYLCASSLEDSAYQPQHFGDGTRLSIL.

In this sample, this clone turned up a few times. The J gene is TRBJ1-5, the V gene TRBV30, with TRBD1 as a possible D gene (5 bases). The CDR3 consists of 14 residues. CDR1 and CDR2 from the germline V gene are GTSNPN and SVGIG (reference sequence). Trimming stripped 0 bases from V and 3 bases from J, with 9 bases between. The DNA for the CDR3 is TGTGCCTGGAGTGTAAACGGGGCCAATCAGCCCCAGCATTTT. This encodes CAWSVNGANQPQHF.

This chain joins TRBV6-1 and TRBJ2-1; D call uncertain. The CDR3 spans 15 residues. V lost 2 bases and J 3 bases, leaving 11 bases between the germline ends. Germline values: CDR1 MNHNS, CDR2 SASEGT. The CDR3 here is CASSESAGYYNEQFF. CDR3 coding DNA: TGTGCCAGCAGTGAATCAGCTGGGTACTACAATGAGCAGTTCTTC.

The V gene is TRBV5-1, the J gene TRBJ2-2, with a weak D call TRBD2 (6 bases). CDR1 is SGHRS and CDR2 is YFSETQ in the germline V gene. CDR3 length: 13 amino acids. V lost 4 bases to trimming and J lost 5 bases, with 9 bases between them. The CDR3 reads CASSPRETGELFF. The CDR3 DNA reads as TGCGCCAGCAGCCCCCGGGAGACCGGGGAGCTGTTTTTT.

This chain links TRBV15 with TRBJ1-5; 10 nucleotides line up with TRBD1. J lost 3 bases, V lost 5 bases, and 16 bases had no gene match. This CDR3 contains 19 residues. The germline V gene encodes CDR1 LNHNV and CDR2 YYDKDF (reference sequence). The CDR3 DNA is TGTGCCACCAGCCTTCTCCATACACGGGACAGGGGTGACAATCAGCCCCAGCATTTT. Translation: CATSLLHTRDRGDNQPQHF.

The rearrangement uses TRBV9 and TRBJ2-3; D might be TRBD1 or TRBD2, each matching 6 bases. V dropped 1 base and J dropped 3 bases, with 12 bases sitting between them. Germline V gives CDR1 SGDLS, CDR2 YYNGEE. CDR3 length: 15 amino acids. The DNA for the CDR3 is TGTGCCAGCAGCGTATACACAGGGAGGACAGATACGCAGTATTTT. It codes for CASSVYTGRTDTQYF. Combining the CDR3 with reference TRBV9 and TRBJ2-3 gives the whole variable domain DSGVTQTPKHLITATGQRVTLRCSPRSGDLSVYWYQQSLDQGLQFLIQYYNGEERAKGNILERFSAQQFPDLHSELNLSSLELGDSALYFCASSVYTGRTDTQYFGPGTRLTVL.

In DNA, the CDR3 is TGTGCCAGCAGCTTAGGGCGCGCGGGCACGCCGAACACCATATATTTT. Its protein product is CASSLGRAGTPNTIYF. This chain connects TRBV7-2 to TRBJ1-3; D call uncertain. Germline V lookup: CDR1 SGHTA, CDR2 FQGNSA. V lost 1 base and J 7 bases, leaving 17 bases between the germline ends. The CDR3 extends over 16 amino acids.

The CDR3 spells CANSLGPYTEAFF. The CDR3, as DNA: TGTGCCAACTCCCTTGGGCCCTACACTGAAGCTTTCTTT. The rearrangement links TRBV2 to TRBJ1-1; no clear D gene. Germline lookup yields CDR1 SNHLY and CDR2 FYNNEI. V was pared by 10 bases and J by 3 bases, with 15 bases between. The CDR3 is made up of 13 amino acids.

The gene calls are TRBV4-1 and TRBJ1-4; D call uncertain. The CDR3 is made up of 15 amino acids. Per germline, CDR1 MGHRA and CDR2 YSYEKL. V lost 5 bases and J lost 6, with 16 bases in between. CDR3 sequence (DNA): TGCGCCAGCAGCTCGTTGGGAGGGCCCGATGAAAAACTGTTTTTT. This sequence encodes CASSSLGGPDEKLFF.

The chain uses TRBV9 and TRBJ2-3, with D possibly called TRBD1 or TRBD2 (6 bases each). V lost 0 bases and J lost 3, with 11 bases in between. CDR1 is SGDLS, CDR2 YYNGEE, per germline. The CDR3 totals 15 residues. The CDR3 region is CASSVVGGRTDTQYF. The DNA for the CDR3 is TGTGCCAGCAGCGTAGTGGGGGGCCGGACAGATACGCAGTATTTT.

The chain combines TRBV7-2 with TRBJ1-2; maybe TRBD1 (6 bases). The CDR3 sequence is 15 residues long. Trimming pared 2 bases from V and 5 bases from J, leaving 15 bases between. CDR1 and CDR2 from the germline V gene are SGHTA and FQGNSA. The CDR3, as DNA: TGTGCCAGCAGCTTAACAGGGCACCTAATTTATGGCTACACCTTC. Encoded protein: CASSLTGHLIYGYTF.

CDR3 bases: TGTGCCAGCAGTGAGGGCAACTATGGCTACACCTTC. Its protein is CASSEGNYGYTF. The chain uses TRBV25-1 and TRBJ1-2; the D is unclear. This CDR3 contains 12 residues. In germline, CDR1 is MGHDK, CDR2 SYGVNS. The V and J ends lost 3 bases and 2 bases respectively, with 4 bases between them.

CDR3 loop: CSAPRETQYF. The CDR3 nucleotides read TGCAGTGCTCCAAGGGAGACCCAGTACTTC. V usage is TRBV20-1 and J usage is TRBJ2-5; D uncertain. V lost 5 bases and J 5 bases, leaving 6 bases between the germline ends. This CDR3 spans 10 amino acids. Germline assignment: CDR1 DFQATT and CDR2 SNEGSKA (reference sequence).